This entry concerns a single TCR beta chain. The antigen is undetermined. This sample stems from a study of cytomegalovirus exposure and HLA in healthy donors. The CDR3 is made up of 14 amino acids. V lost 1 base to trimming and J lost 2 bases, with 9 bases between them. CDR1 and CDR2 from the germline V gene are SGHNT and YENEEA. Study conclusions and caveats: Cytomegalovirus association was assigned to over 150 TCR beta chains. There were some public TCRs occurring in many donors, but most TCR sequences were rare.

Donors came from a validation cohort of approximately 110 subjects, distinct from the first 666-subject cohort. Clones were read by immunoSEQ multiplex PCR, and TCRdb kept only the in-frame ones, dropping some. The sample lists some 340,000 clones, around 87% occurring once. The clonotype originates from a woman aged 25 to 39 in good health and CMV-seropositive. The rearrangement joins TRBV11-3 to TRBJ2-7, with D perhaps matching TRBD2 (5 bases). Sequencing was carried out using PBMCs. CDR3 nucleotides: TGTGCCAGCAGCTTAGGCCGAGGGACCTACGAGCAGTACTTC. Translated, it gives CASSLGRGTYEQYF.